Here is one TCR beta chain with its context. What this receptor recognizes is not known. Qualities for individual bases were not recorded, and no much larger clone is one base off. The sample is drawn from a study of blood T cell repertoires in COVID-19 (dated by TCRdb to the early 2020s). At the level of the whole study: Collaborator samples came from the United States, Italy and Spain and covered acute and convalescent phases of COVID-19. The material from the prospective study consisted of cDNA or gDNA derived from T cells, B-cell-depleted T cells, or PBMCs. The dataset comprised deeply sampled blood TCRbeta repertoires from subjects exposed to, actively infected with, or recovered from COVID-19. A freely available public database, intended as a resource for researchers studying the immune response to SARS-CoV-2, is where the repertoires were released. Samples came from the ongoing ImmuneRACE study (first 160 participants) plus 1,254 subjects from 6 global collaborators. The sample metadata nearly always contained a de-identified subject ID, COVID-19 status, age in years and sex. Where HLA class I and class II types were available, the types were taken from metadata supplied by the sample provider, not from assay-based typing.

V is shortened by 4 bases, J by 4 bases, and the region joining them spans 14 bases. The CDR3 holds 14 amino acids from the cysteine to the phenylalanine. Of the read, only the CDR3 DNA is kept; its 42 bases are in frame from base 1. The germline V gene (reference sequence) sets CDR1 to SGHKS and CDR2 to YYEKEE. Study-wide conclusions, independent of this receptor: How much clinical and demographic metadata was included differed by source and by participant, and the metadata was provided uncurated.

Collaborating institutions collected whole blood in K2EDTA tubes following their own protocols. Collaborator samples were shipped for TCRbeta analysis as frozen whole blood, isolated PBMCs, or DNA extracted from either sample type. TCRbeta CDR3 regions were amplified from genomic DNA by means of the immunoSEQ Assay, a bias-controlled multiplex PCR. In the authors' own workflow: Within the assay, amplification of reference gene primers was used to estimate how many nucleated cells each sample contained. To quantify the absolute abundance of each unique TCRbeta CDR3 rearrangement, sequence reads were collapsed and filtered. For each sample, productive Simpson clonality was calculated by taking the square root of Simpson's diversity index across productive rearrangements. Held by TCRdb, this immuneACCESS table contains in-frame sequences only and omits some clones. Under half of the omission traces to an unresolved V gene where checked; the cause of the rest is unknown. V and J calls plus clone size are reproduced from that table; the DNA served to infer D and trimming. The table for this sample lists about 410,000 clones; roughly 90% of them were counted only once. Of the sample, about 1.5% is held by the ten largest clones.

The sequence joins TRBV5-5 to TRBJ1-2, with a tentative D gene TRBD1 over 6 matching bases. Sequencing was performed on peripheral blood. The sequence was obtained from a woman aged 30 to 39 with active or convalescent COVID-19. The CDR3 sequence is CASSLSTGIYGYTF. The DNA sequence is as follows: TGTGCCAGCAGCCTGTCGACAGGTATCTATGGCTACACCTTC.